This T cell receptor beta chain was found in a study of response to subunit inactivated influenza vaccine. TCRdb reprocessed the RT-PCR reads via MiXCR and lists one record per CDR3 protein. The sample lists 500,000 to 600,000 distinct CDR3 sequences, roughly 10% occurring once. This clonotype came up a few times. The same data also went into a second study, on T cells expressing NK-cell markers. That report adds: In generating TCR beta cDNA, 5'RACE template switching with UMIs was used.

The starting material was PBMCs from blood, obtained on the day of vaccination. The receptor was derived from a man in his fifties or sixties who received an inactivated influenza vaccine.

CDR3 region: CASSYIAGSISYNEQFF. CDR3 in DNA: TGTGCCAGCAGTTACATTGCGGGATCAATATCCTACAATGAGCAGTTCTTC. The rearrangement uses TRBV6-2 or TRBV6-3 and TRBJ2-1; D is possibly TRBD2 (6 bases). The CDR3 runs 17 residues. The germline V and J ends were trimmed by 2 bases and 1 base, with 15 bases remaining between them. Germline V gives CDR1 MNHEY, CDR2 SVGEGT.